These 27 T cell receptor beta chains share one sample of origin, sequenced in a study of T-cell memory formation after mild COVID-19. TCRdb reprocessed the 5' RACE reads via MiXCR and lists one record per CDR3 protein. This repertoire shows some 88,000 distinct CDR3 sequences, more than 20% found once; its top ten account for under 45%. Specimen: PBMCs or a T cell subset sorted from them (not recorded which). These receptor sequences come from a man between 18 and 29 years old who had mild COVID-19 (a few samples of this study predate the infection). Cell type and time point are not known.

The V call is TRBV6-6, the J call TRBJ2-5; D uncertain. V was shortened by 3 bases and J by 5 bases, with 4 bases between the two germline ends. Germline CDR1 is MNHNY and CDR2 is SVGAGI (reference sequence). The CDR3 has 11 amino acids. Here the CDR3 reads CASSYTETQYF. The CDR3 DNA follows: TGTGCCAGCAGTTATACGGAGACCCAGTACTTC.

This clonotype came up a few times. V gene TRBV29-1 combines with J gene TRBJ2-2; D not resolved. Trimming took 6 bases from V and 1 from J, leaving 6 bases between them. The CDR3 is made up of 12 amino acids. CDR1 is SQVTM, CDR2 ANQGSEA, per germline. CDR3 nucleotide sequence: TGCAGCGTGACACTGAACACCGGGGAGCTGTTTTTT. It is translated as CSVTLNTGELFF.

The V gene is TRBV20-1, the J gene TRBJ2-7, with 9 bases lining up with TRBD1. J gave up 2 bases and V 6 bases, and 8 bases lay outside the gene matches. Germline V gene sequence: CDR1 DFQATT, CDR2 SNEGSKA (reference sequence). This CDR3 is built from 14 residues. In nucleotides, the CDR3 is TGCAGTGCGCAAGGACAGGGGACAACCTACGAGCAGTACTTC. It is translated as CSAQGQGTTYEQYF.

This sequence joins TRBV18 and TRBJ1-1; tentatively, D is TRBD1 (5 bases). Germline values: CDR1 KGHSH, CDR2 LQKENI. This CDR3 comprises 14 residues. The germline V and J ends were trimmed by 0 bases and 1 base, with 6 bases remaining between them. In DNA form, the CDR3 reads TGTGCCAGCTCACCACCGGGGGGGAACACTGAAGCTTTCTTT. Protein sequence: CASSPPGGNTEAFF.

The chain joins TRBV5-1 to TRBJ2-3; D possibly uses TRBD1 or TRBD2 (5 bases each). CDR3 length: 15 residues. Germline-derived CDR1 and CDR2 are SGHRS and YFSETQ. V was clipped by 4 bases and J by 0 bases, with 12 bases between them. CDR3 coding DNA: TGCGCCAGCAGCATCCCGGGACGTAGCACAGATACGCAGTATTTT. Amino acids: CASSIPGRSTDTQYF.

This chain links TRBV20-1 with TRBJ1-2; possible D gene TRBD1, 6 bases. Trimming pared 4 bases from V and 0 bases from J, leaving 12 bases between. The CDR3 spans 14 residues. Germline CDR1 and CDR2: DFQATT and SNEGSKA (reference sequence). CDR3 DNA: TGCAGTGCTAAATATAAGGGGGCTAACTATGGCTACACCTTC. It translates to CSAKYKGANYGYTF.

The sample holds many counts of this clonotype. Here the CDR3 DNA reads TGTGCCAGCAGCTTGTCCCCTCCAGCCAAAAACATTCAGTACTTC. It encodes CASSLSPPAKNIQYF. V gene TRBV7-9 combines with J gene TRBJ2-4; D is undetermined. Germline V CDR1 and CDR2: SEHNR, FQNEAQ (reference sequence). V was shortened by 3 bases and J by 0 bases, with 9 bases between the two germline ends. The CDR3 sequence is 15 residues long.

This sequence joins TRBV7-9 and TRBJ2-3, with TRBD2 identical over 10 bases. CDR3 length equals 15 residues. In germline, CDR1 is SEHNR, CDR2 FQNEAQ (reference sequence). Trimming took 4 bases from V and 5 from J; bases not matched to a gene: 6. In DNA, the CDR3 is TGTGCCAGCAGCTCCAGCGGGGGGGATGGAGATACGCAGTATTTT. Its translation: CASSSSGGDGDTQYF.

This chain uses TRBV7-8 with TRBJ1-2; D perhaps matches TRBD1 (5 bases). V was shortened by 5 bases and J by 0 bases, with 10 bases between the two germline ends. The CDR3 has 14 residues. Germline CDR1 reads SGHVS; CDR2 reads FQNEAQ. The CDR3 sequence is CASSRRDANYGYTF. Here the CDR3 DNA reads TGTGCCAGCAGCCGGAGGGACGCTAACTATGGCTACACCTTC.

J is TRBJ1-2 and V is TRBV7-9; D remains unclear. Trimming left V 5 bases short and J 4 bases short, with 17 bases between. Germline CDR1 reads SEHNR; CDR2 reads FQNEAQ (reference sequence). This CDR3 has 15 residues. The chain's CDR3 is CASSDNADFIYGYTF. The DNA of the CDR3 is TGTGCCAGCAGCGATAACGCGGATTTCATCTATGGCTACACCTTC.

The chain links TRBV12-3 or TRBV12-4 to TRBJ2-1, with D possibly being TRBD1 or TRBD2 (5 bases each). The CDR3 has 18 amino acids. The V and J ends lost 0 bases and 0 bases respectively, with 15 bases between them. The CDR3 DNA follows: TGTGCCAGCAGTTTAGCGGCGGTGGGGGAGAGCTCCTACAATGAGCAGTTCTTC. Translation gives CASSLAAVGESSYNEQFF.

This clonotype was counted a few times. The V gene is TRBV5-5, the J gene TRBJ2-7, with TRBD1 matching over 10 bases. The V and J ends lost 4 bases and 3 bases, in that order; junction bases with no gene match: 7. The germline V gene encodes CDR1 SGHKS and CDR2 YYEKEE (reference sequence). This CDR3 has 15 residues. Written as DNA, the CDR3 is TGTGCCAGCAGCCTCGGGACAGGGGAGGGCTACGAGCAGTACTTC. This codes for CASSLGTGEGYEQYF.

A few counts support this clonotype. The genes are TRBV5-1 and TRBJ2-7; TRBD2 agrees at 8 bases. V lost 3 bases and J lost 1; bases outside the gene matches: 6. Germline CDR1 SGHRS, CDR2 YFSETQ. The CDR3 covers 15 residues. The CDR3 loop is CASSSYSGASYEQYF. In DNA form, the CDR3 reads TGCGCCAGCAGCTCCTATAGCGGGGCATCCTACGAGCAGTACTTC.

The chain recombines TRBV6-2 or TRBV6-3 with TRBJ2-3, with D unresolved. Deletions cut 6 bases from V and 6 bases from J, with 10 bases between. The CDR3 runs to 12 residues. The germline CDR1 and CDR2 sequences are MNHEY and SVGEGT. CDR3 nucleotides: TGTGCCAGCAGCCAGCTGGTTGATACGCAGTATTTT. This encodes CASSQLVDTQYF.

The V gene is TRBV5-6, the J gene TRBJ2-1, with no clear D. CDR3 size: 13 residues. Trimming pared 0 bases from V and 6 bases from J, leaving 7 bases between. Germline-derived CDR1 and CDR2 are SGHDT and YYEEEE. CDR3 amino acids: CASSLGHFNEQFF. In nucleotides, the CDR3 is TGTGCCAGCAGCTTGGGACACTTCAATGAGCAGTTCTTC.

The chain employs TRBV12-3 or TRBV12-4 and TRBJ2-1, with D hard to call. This CDR3 region has 13 residues. V dropped 2 bases and J dropped 6 bases, with 8 bases sitting between them. CDR3 loop: CASSLPVINEQFF. CDR3 DNA: TGTGCCAGCAGTTTACCAGTCATCAATGAGCAGTTCTTC.

The gene calls are TRBV2 and TRBJ2-7; unclear D gene. Between the trimmed V and J ends, which lost 2 bases and 7 bases, there was a span of 9 bases. The CDR3 sequence is 12 residues long. Germline CDR1 and CDR2: SNHLY and FYNNEI. CDR3 loop: CASSESTWEQYV. CDR3 DNA sequence: TGTGCCAGCAGTGAAAGTACGTGGGAGCAGTACGTC.

The rearrangement joins TRBV12-3 or TRBV12-4 to TRBJ2-3; D tentatively fits TRBD1 or TRBD2 (5 bases each). The CDR3 covers 15 residues. Trimming took 2 bases from V and 6 from J, leaving 15 bases between them. The CDR3: CASSLNPGPGDTQYF. The CDR3 region has the DNA TGTGCCAGCAGTTTAAATCCGGGGCCAGGGGATACGCAGTATTTT.

J is TRBJ2-2 and V is TRBV4-3; TRBD2 matches at 10 bases. Germline CDR1 is LGHNA and CDR2 is YSLEER. The CDR3 runs to 18 residues. Trimming removed 2 bases from V and 7 bases from J; junction bases left unmatched: 13. The CDR3 DNA reads as TGCGCCAGCAGCCAAACCTTTATAGCGGGGGGAACCTACGGGGAGCTGTTTTTT. Amino acids: CASSQTFIAGGTYGELFF.

This clonotype was detected a few times. The chain recombines TRBV19 with TRBJ1-1, with D uncertain. Per germline, CDR1 LNHDA and CDR2 SQIVND (reference sequence). This CDR3 contains 15 residues. V shed 7 bases and J shed 3 bases, with 18 bases lying between them. The CDR3 DNA follows: TGTGCCAGTACCCCGGGGTGGATTTTTGACACTGAAGCTTTCTTT. It codes for CASTPGWIFDTEAFF.

This clonotype was seen a handful of times. This chain uses TRBV5-1 with TRBJ2-2; no definite D call. Germline CDR1 and CDR2: SGHRS and YFSETQ. The CDR3 has 15 residues. V was pared by 8 bases and J by 6 bases, with 20 bases between. CDR3 loop: CASRSRQSRSGELFF. The CDR3, as DNA: TGCGCCAGTAGATCGAGGCAGTCGAGGTCCGGGGAGCTGTTTTTT.

The rearrangement joins TRBV12-5 to TRBJ2-3; unclear D gene. CDR3 length: 12 amino acids. Germline assignment: CDR1 LGHNT and CDR2 FRNRAP. Trimming took off 5 bases at V and 6 bases at J, with 9 bases between the two ends. The DNA of the CDR3 is TGTGCTAGTGGTCTTTCAGGCGATACGCAGTATTTT. Its translation is CASGLSGDTQYF.

This clonotype has just a few counts. In nucleotides, the CDR3 is TGCAGTGCTAGGGGGGGGACAAATGAGCAGTTCTTC. Protein product: CSARGGTNEQFF. The rearrangement joins TRBV20-1 to TRBJ2-1; maybe TRBD2 (7 bases). CDR3 length: 12 amino acids. V shed 3 bases and J shed 7 bases, with 10 bases lying between them. CDR1 and CDR2 (germline): DFQATT, SNEGSKA (reference sequence).

This clonotype was detected a few times. The V call is TRBV27, the J call TRBJ2-3; 14 bases are a match to TRBD2. The CDR3 loop spans 15 amino acids. The V and J ends lost 6 bases and 4 bases, in that order; junction bases with no gene match: 3. Germline V CDR1 and CDR2: MNHEY, SMNVEV (reference sequence). The chain's CDR3 is CASSWTSGGPDTQYF. As DNA, the CDR3 is TGTGCCAGCAGCTGGACTAGCGGGGGGCCAGATACGCAGTATTTT.

The rearrangement joins TRBV4-3 to TRBJ1-3; D is undetermined. Between the trimmed V and J ends, which lost 4 bases and 4 bases, there was a span of 8 bases. In germline, CDR1 is LGHNA, CDR2 YSLEER. The CDR3 is 13 residues long. CDR3 residues: CASSPTSGNTIYF. The CDR3, as DNA: TGCGCCAGCAGCCCAACATCCGGAAACACCATATATTTT.

This clonotype has only a few counts. CDR3 loop: CASSEEGRPGTEAFF. In nucleotides, the CDR3 is TGTGCCAGCAGCGAGGAGGGTAGGCCGGGCACTGAAGCTTTCTTT. V gene TRBV9 combines with J gene TRBJ1-1; D not certain. The V gene's germline CDR1 is SGDLS and CDR2 YYNGEE. V lost 3 bases, J lost 4 bases, and 16 bases lay in between. The CDR3 runs to 15 residues.

This clonotype was counted between two and nine times. This chain joins TRBV7-2 and TRBJ1-1; D is unresolved. This CDR3 has 14 amino acids. Trimming left V 1 base short and J 2 bases short, with 8 bases between. Per germline, CDR1 SGHTA and CDR2 FQGNSA. CDR3 in amino acids: CASSLGPGNTEAFF. The DNA for the CDR3 is TGTGCCAGCAGCTTAGGTCCAGGCAACACTGAAGCTTTCTTT. Based on the CDR3 plus reference TRBV7-2 and TRBJ1-1, the full variable domain is GAGVSQSPSNKVTEKGKDVELRCDPISGHTALYWYRQSLGQGLEFLIYFQGNSAPDKSGLPSDRFSAERTGGSVSTLTIQRTQQEDSAVYLCASSLGPGNTEAFFGQGTRLTVV.